This TCR beta chain was recorded in a study of blood T cell repertoires in COVID-19. The germline V and J ends were trimmed by 2 bases and 4 bases, with 8 bases remaining between them. The CDR3 totals 14 residues. Germline values: CDR1 MDHEN, CDR2 SYDVKM. The protocol was immunoSEQ multiplex PCR, while the TCRdb copy is restricted to in-frame clones and leaves out a portion. The profile shows more than 250,000 clones, roughly 86% of them singletons. V gene TRBV28 combines with J gene TRBJ1-4; D ambiguous. This clonotype was obtained from a woman aged 30 to 39 who had recovered from COVID-19. The sample was PBMCs or T cells enriched from blood (not recorded which). CDR3 sequence (DNA): TGTGCCAGCAGTTTAGTGGAGCGTAATGAAAAACTGTTTTTT. Its protein product is CASSLVERNEKLFF.